This TCR beta chain is drawn from a study of CD8+ T cells in alopecia areata. About the study: At a dose of 5 to 10 mg twice daily, oral tofacitinib was given to treated patients.

The V gene's germline CDR1 is MNHEY and CDR2 SMNVEV (reference sequence). This CDR3 spans 13 amino acids. Trimming pared 3 bases from V and 8 bases from J, leaving 13 bases between. Investigators isolated RNA and reverse transcribed it into cDNA to act as the sequencing template. The method was immunoSEQ multiplex PCR; TCRdb's version includes in-frame clones alone and lacks a portion of them. The repertoire consists of 140,000 to 150,000 clones, with around 58% occurring once and the leading ten covering roughly 6.7%. Collected material from alopecia areata patients comprised lesional scalp punch biopsies and peripheral blood.

The receptor's source is a human donor with alopecia areata. The sequencing used CD4+ T cells sorted from blood, collected at week 0. This rearrangement joins TRBV27 to TRBJ1-2, with no clear D. CDR3 sequence: CASSLWGSGGYTF. CDR3 in DNA: TGTGCCAGCAGTTTGTGGGGTTCGGGAGGCTACACCTTC.